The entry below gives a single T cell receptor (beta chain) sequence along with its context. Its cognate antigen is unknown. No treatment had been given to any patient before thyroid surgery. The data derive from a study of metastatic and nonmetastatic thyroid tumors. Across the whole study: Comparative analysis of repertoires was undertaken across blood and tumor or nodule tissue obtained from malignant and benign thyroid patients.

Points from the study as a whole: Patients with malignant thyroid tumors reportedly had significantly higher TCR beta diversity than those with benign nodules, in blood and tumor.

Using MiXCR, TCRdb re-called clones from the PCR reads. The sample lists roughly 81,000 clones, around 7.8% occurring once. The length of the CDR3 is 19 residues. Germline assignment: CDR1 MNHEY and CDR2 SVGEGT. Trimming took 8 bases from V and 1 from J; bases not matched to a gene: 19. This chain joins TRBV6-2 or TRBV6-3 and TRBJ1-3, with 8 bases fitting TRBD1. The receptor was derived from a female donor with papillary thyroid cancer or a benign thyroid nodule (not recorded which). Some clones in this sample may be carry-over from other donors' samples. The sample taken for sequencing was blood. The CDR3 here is CASFRGRVGIRFSGNTIYF. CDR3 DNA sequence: TGTGCCAGCTTCAGGGGGCGCGTTGGTATTCGGTTTTCTGGAAACACCATATATTTT.